One sample yielded the 24 T cell receptor beta chains listed below, sequenced in a study of control samples from healthy donors and cancer patients. TCRdb's copy holds only in-frame clones and misses some; the assay was immunoSEQ multiplex PCR. This table holds around 94,000 clones, 70% to 90% found once. Specimen: blood. Receptors originate from a woman aged 45-59 years in good health.

The rearrangement joins TRBV10-3 to TRBJ2-3, with TRBD2 identical over 9 bases. The ends lost 0 bases at V and 2 bases at J; junction bases unmatched: 3. The germline V gene encodes CDR1 ENHRY and CDR2 SYGVKD. There are 16 residues in the CDR3. CDR3 sequence: CAISESAGGFTDTQYF. For the CDR3, the DNA is TGTGCCATCAGTGAGTCAGCGGGGGGATTCACAGATACGCAGTATTTT.

The chain joins TRBV5-5 to TRBJ1-5; possibly TRBD1 for D (5 bases). V was pared by 6 bases and J by 4 bases, with 17 bases between. Germline loops: CDR1 SGHKS, CDR2 YYEKEE (reference sequence). This CDR3 has 15 amino acids. Here the CDR3 reads CASTPDPGYNQPQHF. The CDR3 bases are TGTGCCAGCACCCCGGACCCAGGGTATAATCAGCCCCAGCATTTT.

V is TRBV18 and J is TRBJ2-7; no clear D. CDR1 is KGHSH and CDR2 is LQKENI in the germline V gene. The CDR3 is made up of 14 amino acids. Between the trimmed V and J ends, which lost 2 bases and 0 bases, there was a span of 8 bases. In DNA form, the CDR3 reads TGTGCCAGCTCACCAAGCAGTTCCTCCTACGAGCAGTACTTC. It translates to CASSPSSSSYEQYF.

CDR3 region: CASSYNPGGDLEQYF. DNA of the CDR3: TGTGCCAGCAGTTACAACCCAGGGGGCGATTTGGAGCAGTACTTC. V is TRBV6-2 or TRBV6-3 and J is TRBJ2-7; 8 bases agree with TRBD1. The V segment lost 2 bases and the J segment 7 bases; nucleotides outside the gene matches: 10. Germline CDR1 MNHEY, CDR2 SVGEGT. This CDR3 is 15 amino acids long.

The chain carries TRBV6-5 and TRBJ1-3; D remains ambiguous. Germline values: CDR1 MNHEY, CDR2 SVGAGI. This CDR3 contains 13 residues. The V and J ends lost 6 bases and 3 bases respectively, with 9 bases between them. In DNA form, the CDR3 reads TGTGCCAGCAGCCGAGCAGATGGAAACACCATATATTTT. This sequence encodes CASSRADGNTIYF.

The rearrangement uses TRBV6-6 and TRBJ2-1; TRBD2 aligns across 9 bases. The CDR3 consists of 16 residues. V dropped 2 bases and J dropped 4; count of bases not matched to a gene: 6. Per germline, CDR1 MNHNY and CDR2 SVGAGI (reference sequence). CDR3 sequence (DNA): TGTGCCAGCAGTTACGGCTCGGGACTAGCTTACAATGAGCAGTTCTTC. Residues: CASSYGSGLAYNEQFF.

Only one count was recorded for this clone. This chain connects TRBV5-1 to TRBJ2-5; the D gene is possibly TRBD2 (6 bases). V lost 6 bases to trimming and J lost 2 bases, with 20 bases between them. The germline V gene has CDR1 SGHRS and CDR2 YFSETQ. The CDR3 is 16 residues long. CDR3 nucleotides: TGCGCCAGCAAAGGAGGGGCAAGGGGCCGACAAGAGACCCAGTACTTC. Protein product: CASKGGARGRQETQYF.

The chain has TRBV6-4 and TRBJ2-1; D is perhaps TRBD1 or TRBD2 (6 bases each). The CDR3 has 15 amino acids. The germline CDR1 and CDR2 sequences are MRHNA and SNTAGT. The V end lost 11 bases, the J end lost 2 bases, and 19 bases lay between the germline ends. The CDR3: CADNIGGLTYNEQFF. The CDR3 nucleotides are TGTGCCGACAATATTGGGGGGCTCACCTACAATGAGCAGTTCTTC.

The rearrangement links TRBV4-2 to TRBJ2-7, with TRBD2 identical over 7 bases. CDR3 length: 15 amino acids. Germline V gene sequence: CDR1 LGHNA, CDR2 YNFKEQ. J lost 4 bases, V lost 2 bases, and 8 bases had no gene match. The CDR3 coding sequence is TGTGCCAGCAGCCAACGGCTAGCGGTAGGTTACGAGCAGTACTTC. As protein: CASSQRLAVGYEQYF.

The chain recombines TRBV12-3 or TRBV12-4 with TRBJ1-4; D call uncertain. Trimming took 7 bases from V and 6 from J, leaving 12 bases between them. CDR3 length: 13 amino acids. The CDR3 reads CASTPRRDEKLFF. The CDR3 DNA is TGTGCCAGCACCCCGCGGCGGGATGAAAAACTGTTTTTT.

This clone was picked up one time. Written as DNA, the CDR3 is TGTGCCAGTAGTCAGGGGACTAGCAATGAGCAGTTCTTC. Amino acids: CASSQGTSNEQFF. The chain uses TRBV19 and TRBJ2-1, with 8 bases lining up with TRBD2. Per the germline V gene, CDR1 is LNHDA and CDR2 is SQIVND (reference sequence). The CDR3 contains 13 residues. The trim removed 5 bases at V and 6 bases at J, leaving 3 bases unmatched.

This sequence joins TRBV9 and TRBJ1-3, with 7 positions matching TRBD1. Per germline, CDR1 SGDLS and CDR2 YYNGEE. The CDR3 loop spans 16 amino acids. V was clipped by 4 bases and J by 2 bases; unmatched bases: 9. The CDR3 loop is CASSLYAGTAGNTIYF. The CDR3 DNA is TGTGCCAGCAGCCTTTATGCCGGGACAGCTGGAAACACCATATATTTT. The complete variable domain, with remaining parts taken from reference TRBV9 and TRBJ1-3, reads DSGVTQTPKHLITATGQRVTLRCSPRSGDLSVYWYQQSLDQGLQFLIQYYNGEERAKGNILERFSAQQFPDLHSELNLSSLELGDSALYFCASSLYAGTAGNTIYFGEGSWLTVV.

The V gene is TRBV4-2, the J gene TRBJ1-5; D uncertain. Germline V gene data show CDR1 as LGHNA and CDR2 as YNFKEQ. CDR3 size: 17 residues. V gave up 6 bases and J gave up 4 bases, with 22 bases separating them. This CDR3 reads CASSRSLVADENQPQHF. The CDR3 nucleotides are TGTGCCAGCAGTCGCAGCTTAGTGGCCGACGAAAATCAGCCCCAGCATTTT.

V gene TRBV5-4 combines with J gene TRBJ2-5; D gene ambiguous. The CDR3 length is 16 residues. Between the trimmed V and J ends, which lost 0 bases and 2 bases, there was a span of 14 bases. The V gene's germline CDR1 is SGHNT and CDR2 YYREEE (reference sequence). The CDR3 here is CASSLGPYSPQETQYF. The CDR3 DNA is TGTGCCAGCAGCTTGGGCCCTTACTCACCGCAAGAGACCCAGTACTTC.

The rearrangement joins TRBV4-2 to TRBJ2-5; a possible D gene is TRBD2 (6 bases). V dropped 0 bases and J dropped 5 bases, with 13 bases sitting between them. The germline gives CDR1 LGHNA, CDR2 YNFKEQ. This CDR3 has 15 residues. Here the CDR3 reads CASSQDRGVRETQYF. Here the CDR3 DNA reads TGTGCCAGCAGCCAAGATCGCGGGGTTCGGGAGACCCAGTACTTC.

This chain connects TRBV12-3 or TRBV12-4 to TRBJ1-1, with D maybe TRBD1 (5 bases). V lost 8 bases and J 2 bases, leaving 12 bases between the germline ends. This CDR3 spans 13 amino acids. As DNA, the CDR3 is TGTGCCAGCTGGGGCGGGGGTAACACTGAAGCTTTCTTT. Its protein is CASWGGGNTEAFF.

This clone appeared a few times. J is TRBJ2-1 and V is TRBV28, with a possible D match to TRBD2 (5 bases). Trimming removed 2 bases at V and 15 bases at J, with 17 bases between. The germline V gene encodes CDR1 MDHEN and CDR2 SYDVKM. This CDR3 comprises 13 residues. This CDR3 is CASSLGFTRLVFF. CDR3 nucleotides: TGTGCCAGCAGTTTAGGTTTTACTAGATTGGTGTTCTTC.

CDR3 protein: CASSSGLAGKNEQFF. For the CDR3, the DNA is TGTGCCAGCAGTTCCGGGCTAGCGGGAAAAAATGAGCAGTTCTTC. The V call is TRBV6-5, the J call TRBJ2-1, with 9 nucleotides matching TRBD2. Germline assignment: CDR1 MNHEY and CDR2 SVGAGI. The CDR3 runs 15 residues. With V trimmed by 4 bases and J by 7 bases, 8 bases remained unmatched.

This sequence joins TRBV19 and TRBJ2-2; D is perhaps TRBD1 (6 bases). Germline loops: CDR1 LNHDA, CDR2 SQIVND (reference sequence). The CDR3 is 15 amino acids. Trimming cost V 4 bases and J 5 bases, with 14 bases left between them. The CDR3 spells CASSTGRGRTGELFF. In nucleotides, the CDR3 is TGTGCCAGTAGTACCGGCAGGGGCAGGACCGGGGAGCTGTTTTTT.

The table lists this clone with a few counts. The V and J genes are TRBV5-6 and TRBJ1-4; unclear D gene. V was pared by 3 bases and J by 5 bases, with 11 bases between. The CDR3 sequence is 14 residues long. Germline V gene data show CDR1 as SGHDT and CDR2 as YYEEEE. The CDR3 is CASSSTAFNEKLFF. CDR3 in DNA: TGTGCCAGCAGCTCGACGGCCTTCAATGAAAAACTGTTTTTT.

The CDR3 bases are TGTGCCAGCAGCGGAAGGCTAGCAGGGGGGGCCTCTGGAGATACGCAGTATTTT. Amino acids: CASSGRLAGGASGDTQYF. The chain combines TRBV9 with TRBJ2-3; D assignment may be TRBD1 or TRBD2 (7 bases each). Trimming took 3 bases from V and 5 from J, leaving 25 bases between them. Germline assignment: CDR1 SGDLS and CDR2 YYNGEE. CDR3 length: 18 amino acids.

The V and J genes are TRBV6-2 or TRBV6-3 and TRBJ2-3; D remains unclear. Germline V lookup: CDR1 MNHEY, CDR2 SVGEGT. The CDR3 runs to 13 residues. The V end was cut by 4 bases, the J end by 1 base, with 6 bases between. CDR3 DNA sequence: TGTGCCAGCAGTTGGATCCGCACAGATACGCAGTATTTT. Its protein product is CASSWIRTDTQYF.

This clone was counted only a few times. The chain links TRBV6-5 to TRBJ2-7; D tentatively reads TRBD1 or TRBD2 (6 bases each). The CDR3 is 14 residues long. The V gene lost 6 bases and the J gene lost 5 bases, with 17 bases spanning the gap. Germline-derived CDR1 and CDR2 are MNHEY and SVGAGI. The CDR3 spells CASRSPGGGDEQYF. In nucleotides, the CDR3 is TGTGCCAGCAGGTCGCCCGGGGGCGGCGACGAGCAGTACTTC.

This chain uses TRBV18 with TRBJ2-1; D is unclear. CDR3 length: 15 amino acids. Germline V lookup: CDR1 KGHSH, CDR2 LQKENI. V lost 4 bases and J lost 6, with 16 bases in between. DNA for the CDR3: TGTGCCAGCTCACGCCATATTGCAGCCCTCAATGAGCAGTTCTTC. Its translation: CASSRHIAALNEQFF.